The TCR beta chain under discussion was sequenced for a study of T cells after yellow fever vaccination. TCRdb independently ran MiXCR on the 5' RACE reads; one entry per CDR3 protein. In the table there are under 150,000 distinct CDR3 sequences, roughly 15% of which are singletons. Study-level findings and limits: A small proportion of clonotypes was detected in both the CD4 and CD8 compartments. Most clones from primary vaccination were detected again post-booster (roughly 96% CD4, 88% CD8).

As for this clonotype: Its specificity is not known.

The sequence derives from a man aged 18 to 29 who received the YFV17D yellow fever vaccine. Sequencing was performed on CD8+ T cells sorted from PBMCs, taken 5 days after the yellow fever booster vaccination.

CDR3 amino acids: CASSPSGYYEQYF. CDR3 coding DNA: TGTGCCAGCAGTCCTAGCGGCTACTACGAGCAGTACTTC. The chain uses TRBV12-3 or TRBV12-4 and TRBJ2-7; 7 bases are a match to TRBD2. The trim removed 5 bases at V and 3 bases at J, leaving 4 bases unmatched. The CDR3 extends over 13 amino acids.